The T cell receptor beta chain described here comes from a study of spatial heterogeneity in lung cancer. Study background: Those follow-up PBMC samples that were available underwent sequencing, at a median interval of about 22 months following resection.

As regards this clonotype: Its antigen is undetermined. Compared with germline, one end of the junction differs, possibly owing to a read error.

Every molecule of TCR cDNA had its own unique molecular identifier. Via MiXCR, TCRdb re-called the 5' RACE reads, giving one row per CDR3 protein. The repertoire holds around 110,000 distinct CDR3 sequences, with 12% as singletons. The study's findings and limits: Compared with follow-up, resection was when ubiquitous expanded tumor TCRs appeared in blood more.

The time point denotes: blood at routine non-recurrence follow-up after resection. The study sequenced unsorted whole RNA from tumor, nontumor lung or frozen PBMC. The CDR3 consists of 13 residues. The germline V gene encodes CDR1 SGHTA and CDR2 FQGTGA. The sample here was PBMCs, taken at follow-up. The rearrangement links TRBV7-3 to TRBJ1-1; D gene uncertain. The receptor was isolated from a male donor with early-stage non-small cell lung cancer. The CDR3 bases are TGTGACAGCAGCTTAGCGGACGGAACTGAAGCTTTCTTT. It encodes CDSSLADGTEAFF.